What follows describes a single T cell receptor (beta chain). Its antigen is not identified. Analysis merged second doses at about 4 or about 12 weeks. The CDR3 spans 17 residues. The V end was cut by 4 bases, the J end by 2 bases, with 21 bases between. CDR1 SGHAT and CDR2 FQNNGV come from the germline V gene. The sample comes from a study of T cell responses to AZD1222 COVID-19 vaccine. Some clones are missing from TCRdb's copy, which holds only in-frame ones; the method was immunoSEQ multiplex PCR. The sample contains fewer than 200,000 clones, around 88% of which appear only once. Points from the study as a whole: AZD1222 recipients seropositive at baseline numbered only 5 or 6. The donors showed a predominance of white British ancestry and of females, with possible underestimation of clonal diversity. Rises in breadth and depth of Spike-specific TCRs came after two AZD1222 doses.

The material sequenced was peripheral blood, taken 28 days after the second AZD1222 dose. The chain joins TRBV11-2 to TRBJ2-7; perhaps TRBD1 as D (5 bases). The sequence was obtained from an adult who received the AZD1222 COVID-19 vaccine. CDR3 sequence: CASSSPPTAQSPYEQYF. CDR3 sequence (DNA): TGTGCCAGCAGCTCGCCGCCGACAGCCCAGTCCCCCTACGAGCAGTACTTC.